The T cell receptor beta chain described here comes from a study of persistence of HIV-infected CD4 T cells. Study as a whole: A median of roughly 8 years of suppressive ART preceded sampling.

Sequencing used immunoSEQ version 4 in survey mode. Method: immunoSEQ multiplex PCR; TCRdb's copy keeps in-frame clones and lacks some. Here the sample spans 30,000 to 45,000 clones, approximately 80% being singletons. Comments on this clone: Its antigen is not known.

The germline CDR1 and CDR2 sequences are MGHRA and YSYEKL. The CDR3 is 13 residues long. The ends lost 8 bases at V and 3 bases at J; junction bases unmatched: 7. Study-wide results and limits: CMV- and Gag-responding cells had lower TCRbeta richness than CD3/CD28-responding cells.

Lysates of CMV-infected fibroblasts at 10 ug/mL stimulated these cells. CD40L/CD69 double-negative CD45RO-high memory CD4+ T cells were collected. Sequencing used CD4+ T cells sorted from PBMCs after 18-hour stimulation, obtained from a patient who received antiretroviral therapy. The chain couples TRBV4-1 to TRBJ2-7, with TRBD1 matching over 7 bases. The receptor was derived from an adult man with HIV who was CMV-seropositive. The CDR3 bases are TGCGCCAGCGGACTCCGACAGGGCTACGAGCAGTACTTC. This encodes CASGLRQGYEQYF.